Sequencing of this TCR beta chain was carried out in a study of CD8 T cells in ankylosing spondylitis. This clonotype was recorded at least ten times. No antigen is known for it. Quantitative 5'-RACE with molecular barcodes produced the TCR beta libraries. From the 5' RACE reads, TCRdb called clonotypes with MiXCR, one entry per CDR3 protein. The data show a few hundred thousand distinct CDR3 sequences, with less than 25% seen just once and roughly 3.4% held by the top ten. Study results and caveats: Earlier reports found some motif variants in synovial fluid and blood in reactive arthritis. There was a TCR beta motif, made of several highly homologous variants, that appeared characteristic of ankylosing spondylitis blood. Disease-linked clones, CD8+, were relatively rare in peripheral blood.

CDR3 length: 19 residues. With V trimmed by 1 base and J by 0 bases, 9 bases remained unmatched. Per germline, CDR1 MNHEY and CDR2 SMNVEV (reference sequence). The gene calls are TRBV27 and TRBJ2-6; 7 positions match TRBD1. This receptor was taken from a female donor with ankylosing spondylitis or in good health (not recorded which). The sequenced sample was blood, either unsorted or a sorted T cell fraction (not recorded which). The CDR3 region is CASSLWSTGLLSGANVLTF. For the CDR3, the DNA is TGTGCCAGCAGTTTATGGTCGACAGGGCTCCTCTCTGGGGCCAACGTCCTGACTTTC.